The 9 T cell receptor beta chains reported below all come from one sample, sequenced in a study of cytomegalovirus exposure and HLA in healthy donors. Primers included in the PCR were 60 Vbeta and 13 Jbeta primers. TCRdb keeps only in-frame clones here, not all; method: immunoSEQ multiplex PCR. The sample has approximately 200,000 clones; 70% to 75% are singletons. Sequencing used PBMCs. The receptors originated from a woman aged 30 to 39 in good health and CMV-seropositive.

This chain joins TRBV11-2 and TRBJ2-1, with 7 bases lining up with TRBD2. The CDR3 consists of 15 residues. Germline CDR1 and CDR2: SGHAT and FQNNGV. With 4 bases clipped from V and 8 bases from J, the junction kept 11 bases outside the gene matches. The CDR3 DNA reads as TGTGCCAGCAGCTCATTACGCGGGAGAGGTGATGAGCAGTTCTTC. This codes for CASSSLRGRGDEQFF.

CDR3 residues: CASSQLDLLSTDTQYF. The CDR3 DNA follows: TGCGCCAGCAGCCAATTGGACTTACTGAGCACAGATACGCAGTATTTT. V gene TRBV4-1 combines with J gene TRBJ2-3; tentative D call: TRBD2 (5 bases). The ends were cut back, 2 bases at V and 0 bases at J, with 12 bases in the middle. CDR3 size: 16 residues. Per germline, CDR1 MGHRA and CDR2 YSYEKL.

The rearrangement joins TRBV18 to TRBJ1-1; D not resolved. The V gene lost 4 bases and the J gene lost 1 base, with 13 bases spanning the gap. Germline CDR1 is KGHSH and CDR2 is LQKENI. The CDR3 runs to 15 residues. The chain's CDR3 is CASSRPGRRNTEAFF. The CDR3 DNA sequence: TGTGCCAGCTCACGTCCGGGAAGGAGGAACACTGAAGCTTTCTTT.

The chain is built from TRBV5-1 and TRBJ2-3, with unresolved D. This CDR3 is 14 amino acids long. The ends were cut back, 5 bases at V and 1 base at J, with 11 bases in the middle. Per the germline V gene, CDR1 is SGHRS and CDR2 is YFSETQ. Written as DNA, the CDR3 is TGCGCCAGCAGGTCTTTTATTGGCACAGATACGCAGTATTTT. It specifies CASRSFIGTDTQYF. Complete variable domain (other parts from reference TRBV5-1 and TRBJ2-3): KAGVTQTPRYLIKTRGQQVTLSCSPISGHRSVSWYQQTPGQGLQFLFEYFSETQRNKGNFPGRFSGRQFSNSRSEMNVSTLELGDSALYLCASRSFIGTDTQYFGPGTRLTVL.

This clone was counted only a few times. The DNA of the CDR3 is TGTGCCAGCATCCCCCGTGGGGAGAGCGATGAGCAGTTCTTC. Protein sequence: CASIPRGESDEQFF. The rearrangement joins TRBV6-4 to TRBJ2-1, with a possible D match to TRBD2 (5 bases). The germline V gene has CDR1 MRHNA and CDR2 SNTAGT. The CDR3 extends over 14 amino acids. With 7 bases removed from V and 8 bases from J, the gap between germline ends came to 18 bases.

This rearrangement joins TRBV10-1 to TRBJ2-2; tentative D call: TRBD2 (6 bases). CDR3 size: 15 residues. The germline V gene has CDR1 WNHNN and CDR2 SYGVQD (reference sequence). V lost 5 bases, J lost 5 bases, and 15 bases lay in between. CDR3 sequence: CASSLSRAGTGELFF. CDR3 bases: TGCGCCAGCAGTTTATCCAGGGCGGGAACCGGGGAGCTGTTTTTT.

J is TRBJ2-5 and V is TRBV6-1; D possibly corresponds to TRBD2 (7 bases). The end of the DNA is better explained by TRBJ2-7, so the J call may be wrong. The CDR3 covers 16 residues. From germline, CDR1 is MNHNS and CDR2 SASEGT. The CDR3: CASSDLGGPGAYEQYF. CDR3 coding DNA: TGTGCCAGCAGTGACCTCGGGGGGCCCGGAGCCTACGAGCAGTACTTC.

CDR3 DNA: TGTGCCATCAGTGAGTCGGGGGGAGGCCCCACAGATACGCAGTATTTT. As protein: CAISESGGGPTDTQYF. The genes are TRBV10-3 and TRBJ2-3, with D possibly being TRBD2 (6 bases). Germline V gives CDR1 ENHRY, CDR2 SYGVKD. With 0 bases removed from V and 2 bases from J, the gap between germline ends came to 12 bases. CDR3 length: 16 amino acids.

This rearrangement joins TRBV6-5 to TRBJ2-7, with 7 bases fitting TRBD2. The CDR3 is 14 amino acids. V lost 6 bases, J lost 2 bases, and 7 bases stayed unmatched. The germline CDR1 and CDR2 sequences are MNHEY and SVGAGI. Here the CDR3 DNA reads TGTGCCAGCAGACCGGGACTACTGGCCTACGAGCAGTACTTC. Translating gives CASRPGLLAYEQYF.